This entry is about one T cell receptor beta chain. Other DNA variants within this sample encode the same CDR3. The V end was cut by 7 bases, the J end by 2 bases, with 14 bases between. The CDR3 is 14 residues long. Germline-derived CDR1 and CDR2 are SGHRS and YFSETQ. The source of the sample is a study of blood T cell repertoires in COVID-19. Background on the study: Donors in the United States, Italy and Spain gave samples during acute or convalescent COVID-19. T cells, B-cell-depleted T cells, or PBMCs provided the cDNA or gDNA that served as material.

Study processing details: Reference gene primer amplification in the assay estimated nucleated cell counts. Sequencing used immunoSEQ multiplex PCR; TCRdb keeps in-frame clones, though not all of them. V and J calls and clone size are copied from that table; D and trimming were computed from the DNA. The sample lists 200,000 or so clones; roughly 80% were seen once. The sequence derives from a woman in her 70s with acute or convalescent COVID-19. The chain is built from TRBV5-1 and TRBJ2-3; weak D call: TRBD2 (6 bases). The sample consisted of peripheral blood. Here the CDR3 reads CASRLAGTTDTQYF. In DNA form, the CDR3 reads TGCGCCAGCCGCCTGGCGGGAACCACAGATACGCAGTATTTT.